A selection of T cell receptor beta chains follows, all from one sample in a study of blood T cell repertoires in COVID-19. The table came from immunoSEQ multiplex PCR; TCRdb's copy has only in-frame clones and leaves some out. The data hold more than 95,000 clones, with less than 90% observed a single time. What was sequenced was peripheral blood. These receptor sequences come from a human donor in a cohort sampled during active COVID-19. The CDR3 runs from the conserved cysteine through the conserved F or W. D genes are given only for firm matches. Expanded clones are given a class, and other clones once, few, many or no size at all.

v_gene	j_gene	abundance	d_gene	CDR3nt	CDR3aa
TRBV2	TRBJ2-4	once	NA	TGTGCCAGCAGTGTGTGGGCGAGCCGGACCAAAAACATTCAGTACTTC	CASSVWASRTKNIQYF
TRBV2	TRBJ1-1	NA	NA	TGTGCCACTCCGTCGGGACTCCTGGGGACTGAAGCTTTCTTT	CATPSGLLGTEAFF
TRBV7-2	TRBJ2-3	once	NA	TGTGCCAGCAGCGCAAGACGAGTTCCGGGGACAGATACGCAGTATTTT	CASSARRVPGTDTQYF
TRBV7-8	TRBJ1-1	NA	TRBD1	TGTGCCAGCAGTACAGGGGCGGGAACTGAAGCTTTCTTT	CASSTGAGTEAFF
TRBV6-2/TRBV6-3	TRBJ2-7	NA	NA	TGTGCCAGCAGTTCGCCGCTAAGGGGAAGCTACGAGCAGTACTTC	CASSSPLRGSYEQYF
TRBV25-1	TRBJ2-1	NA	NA	TGTGCCAGCAGGGATGACGGTACGGGAGCGTCCTACAATGAGCAGTTCTTC	CASRDDGTGASYNEQFF
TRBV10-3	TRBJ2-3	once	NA	TGTGCCATCAGTGAGTCTAGAGGTTGGGGGGTCACAGATACGCAGTATTTT	CAISESRGWGVTDTQYF
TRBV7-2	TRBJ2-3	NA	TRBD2	TGTGCCAGCAGCTCCCGTAGCGGGAGTGGTGCAGATACGCAGTATTTT	CASSSRSGSGADTQYF
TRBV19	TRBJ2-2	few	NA	TGTGCCAGTCTTAAGGGGTACGATTGGAACACCGGGGAGCTGTTTTTT	CASLKGYDWNTGELFF
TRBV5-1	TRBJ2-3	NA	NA	TGCGCCAGCAGCTTGGAGCTAGGTATTGCCACAGATACGCAGTATTTT	CASSLELGIATDTQYF
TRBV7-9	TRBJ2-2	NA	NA	TGTGCCAGCAGCTCGATTCCCCTAGCCACCAACACCGGGGAGCTGTTTTTT	CASSSIPLATNTGELFF
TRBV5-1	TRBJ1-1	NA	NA	TGCGCCAGCAGCTCTGGGGAGTCCATGAACACTGAAGCTTTCTTT	CASSSGESMNTEAFF
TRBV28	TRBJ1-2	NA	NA	TGTGCCAGCAGTTTGGGCGGACAGCGGGGCTACTATGGCTACACCTTC	CASSLGGQRGYYGYTF
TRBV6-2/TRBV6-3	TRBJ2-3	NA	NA	TGTGCCAGCAGTCTGCGTCAGGGCGGGGCAGATACGCAGTATTTT	CASSLRQGGADTQYF
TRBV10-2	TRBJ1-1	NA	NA	TGCGCCAGCCGCCCTGGAGACACTGAAGCTTTCTTT	CASRPGDTEAFF
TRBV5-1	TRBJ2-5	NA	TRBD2	TGCGCCAGCAGCCCGGTACTAGCGGGAGGTGAGACCCAGTACTTC	CASSPVLAGGETQYF
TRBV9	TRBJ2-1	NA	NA	TGTGCCAGCAGCGTAGGTGGGCAGAGCCGTAATGAGCAGTTCTTC	CASSVGGQSRNEQFF
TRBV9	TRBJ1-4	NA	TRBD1	TGTGCCAGCAGCGTGACAGGGGGAGAGGAAAAACTGTTTTTT	CASSVTGGEEKLFF
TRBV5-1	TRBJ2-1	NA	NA	TGCGCCAGCAGCCCGATAGACAGCTCGGGCCTCAATGAGCAGTTCTTC	CASSPIDSSGLNEQFF
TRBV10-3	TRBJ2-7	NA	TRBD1	TGTGCCATCGGACAGGAGGCTAGTGAGCAGTACTTC	CAIGQEASEQYF
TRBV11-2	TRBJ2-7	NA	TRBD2	TGTGCCAGCAGCCGACCGGGACTAGCGGCCTACGAGCAGTACTTC	CASSRPGLAAYEQYF
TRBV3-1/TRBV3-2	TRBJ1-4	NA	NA	TGTGCCAGCAGCCAAGCCGGGGGACTGTTTTTT	CASSQAGGLFF
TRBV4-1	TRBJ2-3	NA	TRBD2	TGCGCCAGCAGCCACACTAGCGGGGGCACAGATACGCAGTATTTT	CASSHTSGGTDTQYF
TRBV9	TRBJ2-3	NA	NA	TGTGCCAGCAGCGTAGAACTAGCAGGGGATACGCAGTATTTT	CASSVELAGDTQYF
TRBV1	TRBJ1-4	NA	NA	TGCACCAGCAGCCAAGGGAAGGACAGGCCCCTTGCAACTAATGAAAAACTGTTTTTT	CTSSQGKDRPLATNEKLFF
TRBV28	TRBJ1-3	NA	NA	TGTGCCAGCAGTTTACCCCGGTCAAACACCATATATTTT	CASSLPRSNTIYF
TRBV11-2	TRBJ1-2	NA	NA	TGTGCCAGCAGCGACTTGGGAGGCAGGAACTATGGCTACACCTTC	CASSDLGGRNYGYTF
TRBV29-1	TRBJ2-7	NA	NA	TGCAGCGTTGTCGTCAGTTCCTACGAGCAGTACTTC	CSVVVSSYEQYF
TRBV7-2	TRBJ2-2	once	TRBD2	TGTGCCAGCAGCTTAAGCCCTAGCGGGGGGGTTAACACCGGGGAGCTGTTTTTT	CASSLSPSGGVNTGELFF
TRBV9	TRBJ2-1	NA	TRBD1	TGTGCCAGCCAGGGGGTGCACAATGAGCAGTTCTTC	CASQGVHNEQFF
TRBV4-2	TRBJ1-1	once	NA	TGTGCCAGCAGCCAAGCCTCGGGGACTCTGGCCACTGAAGCTTTCTTT	CASSQASGTLATEAFF
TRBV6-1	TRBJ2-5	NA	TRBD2	TGTGCCAGCAGTGAATGGGGTAGCGGGGCGCCCGGGGCCCAGTACTTC	CASSEWGSGAPGAQYF
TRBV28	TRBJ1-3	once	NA	TGTGCCAGCAGTTCTCGGGGGGCCCCCGGAAACACCATATATTTT	CASSSRGAPGNTIYF
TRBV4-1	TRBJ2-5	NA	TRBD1	TGCGCCAGCAGCCAAGTAGGTCGGGACAGAGAGACCCAGTACTTC	CASSQVGRDRETQYF
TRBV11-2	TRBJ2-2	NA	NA	TGTGCCTCGCTTGGGGTACTAGGGACCGGGGAGCTGTTTTTT	CASLGVLGTGELFF
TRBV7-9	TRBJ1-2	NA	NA	TGTGCCAGCAGCTTAGACATGTACGGGGGGTACCATGGCTACACCTTC	CASSLDMYGGYHGYTF
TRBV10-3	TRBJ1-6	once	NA	TGTGCCATCACCAAATCACAGGGAAGTGGTTCACCCCTCCACTTT	CAITKSQGSGSPLHF
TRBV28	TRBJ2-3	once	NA	TGTGCCAGCAGCCAGGAGGCCAATACGCAGTATTTT	CASSQEANTQYF
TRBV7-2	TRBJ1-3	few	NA	TGTGCCAGCAGCTTAGTGAGGAGCTCTGGAAACACCATATATTTT	CASSLVRSSGNTIYF
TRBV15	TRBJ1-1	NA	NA	TGTGCCACCAGCAGAGATGCGGTGCGCTCTCGCACTGAAGCTTTCTTT	CATSRDAVRSRTEAFF
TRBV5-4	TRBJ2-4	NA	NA	TGTGCCAGCAGCTTACAGGGTAGCTTCGCCAAAAACATTCAGTACTTC	CASSLQGSFAKNIQYF
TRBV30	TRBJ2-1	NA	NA	TGTGCCTGGACGCGAACTCCGAACAATGAGCAGTTCTTC	CAWTRTPNNEQFF
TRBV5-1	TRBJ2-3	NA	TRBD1	TGCGCCAGCAGCCTTGACAGGGTCATGAAAGATACGCAGTATTTT	CASSLDRVMKDTQYF
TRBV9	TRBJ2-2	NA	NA	TGTGCCAGCAGCGTTAAAACAGGGTCCGCGAACACCGGGGAGCTGTTTTTT	CASSVKTGSANTGELFF
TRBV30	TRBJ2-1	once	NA	TGTGCCTGGAGTGTACCAGGGGTTGAGCAGTTCTTC	CAWSVPGVEQFF
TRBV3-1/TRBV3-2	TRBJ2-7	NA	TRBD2	TGTGCCAGCAGCCAAGCCGGCGGGAGTCCCTTCTACGAGCAGTACTTC	CASSQAGGSPFYEQYF
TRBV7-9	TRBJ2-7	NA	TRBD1	TGTGCCAGCAGCTCGCCCGGGACAGGGCACTACGAGCAGTACTTC	CASSSPGTGHYEQYF
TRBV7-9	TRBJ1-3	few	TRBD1	TGTGCCAGCAGCTATCAACAGGGGTTAGCTGGAAACACCATATATTTT	CASSYQQGLAGNTIYF
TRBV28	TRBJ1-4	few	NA	TGTGCCAGCAGTTTAACGGGACGGGGGGAACTGTTTTTT	CASSLTGRGELFF
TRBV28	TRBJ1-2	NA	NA	TGTGCCAGCAGCCTAACCTTCCAAAGAGGGCGCTACACCTTC	CASSLTFQRGRYTF
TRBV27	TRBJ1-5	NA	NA	TGTGCCAGCGGAGCCTCTGACAGATTTCAGCCCCAGCATTTT	CASGASDRFQPQHF
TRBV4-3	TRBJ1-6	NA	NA	TGCGCCAGCAGCCCGGGACATGGATTCCGGTCATCACCCCTCCACTTT	CASSPGHGFRSSPLHF
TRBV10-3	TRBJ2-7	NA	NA	TGTGCCATCAGTGTTAGCGGCGCCTACGAGCAGTACTTC	CAISVSGAYEQYF
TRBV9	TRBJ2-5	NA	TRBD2	TGTGCCAGCAGCGTGGGACTAGCGGGAGACGGGGTGACCCAGTACTTC	CASSVGLAGDGVTQYF
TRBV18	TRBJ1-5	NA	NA	TGTGCCAGCTCACCAAGCGGGGGCCCTTATAGCAATCAGCCCCAGCATTTT	CASSPSGGPYSNQPQHF
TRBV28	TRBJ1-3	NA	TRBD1	TGTGCCAGCACCATCCGACAGGGGACCGGAAACACCATATATTTT	CASTIRQGTGNTIYF